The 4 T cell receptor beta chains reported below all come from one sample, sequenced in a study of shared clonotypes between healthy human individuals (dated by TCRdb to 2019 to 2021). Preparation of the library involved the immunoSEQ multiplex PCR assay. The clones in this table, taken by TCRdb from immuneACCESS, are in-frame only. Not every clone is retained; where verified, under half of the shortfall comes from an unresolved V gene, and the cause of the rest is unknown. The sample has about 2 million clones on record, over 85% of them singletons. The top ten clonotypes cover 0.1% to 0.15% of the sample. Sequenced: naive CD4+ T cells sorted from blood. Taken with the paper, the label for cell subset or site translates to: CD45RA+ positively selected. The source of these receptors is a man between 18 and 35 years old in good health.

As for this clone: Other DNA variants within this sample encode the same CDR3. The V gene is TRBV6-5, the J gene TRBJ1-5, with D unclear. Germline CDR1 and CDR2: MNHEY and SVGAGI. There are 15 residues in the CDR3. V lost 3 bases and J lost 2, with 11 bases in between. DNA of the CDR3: TGTGCCAGCAGTTATTCTACCGTGGGCAATCAGCCCCAGCATTTT. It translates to CASSYSTVGNQPQHF.

CDR3 sequence: CASTPASPREYGYTF. CDR3 nucleotides: TGTGCCAGCACCCCAGCTAGCCCCAGGGAGTATGGCTACACCTTC. The chain employs TRBV7-9 and TRBJ1-2, with D possibly TRBD1 on 5 matching bases. V was pared by 7 bases and J by 5 bases, with 20 bases between. CDR3 length: 15 amino acids. The V gene's germline CDR1 is SEHNR and CDR2 FQNEAQ (reference sequence).

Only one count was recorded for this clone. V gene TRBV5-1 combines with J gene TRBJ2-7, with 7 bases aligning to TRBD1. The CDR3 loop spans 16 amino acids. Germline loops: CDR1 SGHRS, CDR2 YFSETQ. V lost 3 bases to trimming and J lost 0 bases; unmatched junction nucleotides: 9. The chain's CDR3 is CASSSTGTESSYEQYF. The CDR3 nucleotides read TGCGCCAGCAGCTCGACGGGGACAGAGAGCTCCTACGAGCAGTACTTC.

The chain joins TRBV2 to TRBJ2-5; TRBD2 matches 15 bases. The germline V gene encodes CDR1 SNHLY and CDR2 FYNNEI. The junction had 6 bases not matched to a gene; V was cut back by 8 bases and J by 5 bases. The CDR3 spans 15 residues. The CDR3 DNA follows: TGTGCCAGCGGACTAGCGGGAGGGCAAGGGGAGACCCAGTACTTC. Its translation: CASGLAGGQGETQYF. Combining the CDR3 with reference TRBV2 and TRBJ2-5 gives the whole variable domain EPEVTQTPSHQVTQMGQEVILRCVPISNHLYFYWYRQILGQKVEFLVSFYNNEISEKSEIFDDQFSVERPDGSNFTLKIRSTKLEDSAMYFCASGLAGGQGETQYFGPGTRLLVL.